This TCR beta chain is from a study of blood T cell repertoires in COVID-19. Turning to this clone: Other nucleotide sequences from this sample produce the same CDR3.

Authors' methods: Reference gene primer amplification gave nucleated cell count estimates. TCRdb's table, derived via immunoSEQ multiplex PCR, lists solely in-frame clones and lacks some. V and J calls and clone size follow that table, whereas D and trimming were derived from the DNA. The sample contains fewer than 500,000 clones, 75% to 90% of which appear only once. Germline V gene lookup returns CDR1 SNHLY and CDR2 FYNNEI. Losses at the gene ends were 3 bases for V and 2 bases for J; bases not matched to a gene: 0. The CDR3 has 13 amino acids. The participants were between about 18 and 89 years old and came from 24 US areas. In assigning cohorts, the study relied on participant-reported clinical history. Recovered Cohort 3 donors showed two negative PCRs, clearance, or symptom resolution.

This TCR was sampled from a man aged 30 to 45 who had recovered from COVID-19. The chain is built from TRBV2 and TRBJ2-7, with 8 bases fitting TRBD2. The sequencing sample was made of PBMCs or T cells enriched from blood (not recorded which). For the CDR3, the DNA is TGTGCCAGCAGTGATAGCGGGACCTACGAGCAGTACTTC. The encoded protein is CASSDSGTYEQYF.